The sequence of this T cell receptor (beta chain) was determined in a study of blood T cell repertoires in COVID-19. For the study at large: Nucleic acid was either cDNA or gDNA, and it came from T cells, B-cell-depleted T cells, or PBMCs.

The assay was immunoSEQ multiplex PCR, and TCRdb's table has in-frame clones only and misses some. The sample has 310,000 or so clones; more than 85% are singletons. This CDR3 comprises 16 residues. Germline loops: CDR1 SEHNR, CDR2 FQNEAQ (reference sequence). The junction had 7 bases not matched to a gene; V was cut back by 4 bases and J by 2 bases. The sequenced sample was peripheral blood. The chain has TRBV7-9 and TRBJ2-2; 7 nucleotides line up with TRBD2. The clonotype was recovered from a man between 70 and 80 years old with acute or convalescent COVID-19. CDR3 bases: TGTGCCAGCAGCTCACCGGGGGGAGCCAACACCGGGGAGCTGTTTTTT. It is translated as CASSSPGGANTGELFF.